The 14 T cell receptor beta chains below were found in one sample sequenced in a study of blood T cell repertoires in COVID-19. The protocol was immunoSEQ multiplex PCR, while the TCRdb copy is restricted to in-frame clones and leaves out a portion. The repertoire holds approximately 260,000 clones, with roughly 86% as singletons. Sequenced: PBMCs or T cells enriched from blood (not recorded which). Receptors were obtained from a woman in her thirties or forties with acute COVID-19.

The rearrangement joins TRBV2 to TRBJ2-1, with a weak D call TRBD2 (7 bases). The CDR3 is made up of 17 amino acids. V was pared by 7 bases and J by 4 bases, with 23 bases between. Germline V gene sequence: CDR1 SNHLY, CDR2 FYNNEI. Here the CDR3 DNA reads TGTGCCAGCACCGCTCTTAGGGGGGGGGACTCGTACAATGAGCAGTTCTTC. The encoded protein is CASTALRGGDSYNEQFF.

The genes are TRBV19 and TRBJ2-7, with TRBD2 matching over 7 bases. Germline trimming cut 1 base from V and 6 bases from J; bases unmatched to any gene: 15. CDR1 and CDR2 from the germline V gene are LNHDA and SQIVND (reference sequence). The CDR3 extends over 17 amino acids. The CDR3 here is CASSIVPMAGVGVEQYF. The CDR3 DNA follows: TGTGCCAGTAGTATAGTACCCATGGCGGGAGTGGGGGTCGAGCAGTACTTC.

This clone was counted between two and nine times. The rearrangement joins TRBV25-1 to TRBJ1-2, with TRBD1 matching over 7 bases. The trim removed 5 bases at V and 4 bases at J, leaving 19 bases unmatched. There are 18 residues in the CDR3. Germline V gene sequence: CDR1 MGHDK, CDR2 SYGVNS. The CDR3 loop is CASSQAIQTGTAFYGYTF. In DNA form, the CDR3 reads TGTGCCAGCAGTCAAGCAATCCAAACTGGGACAGCCTTCTATGGCTACACCTTC.

The chain couples TRBV7-8 to TRBJ2-1, with TRBD2 matching 7 bases. Germline CDR1 is SGHVS and CDR2 is FQNEAQ. This CDR3 region has 12 residues. The junction had 4 bases not matched to a gene; V was cut back by 5 bases and J by 9 bases. CDR3 bases: TGTGCCAGCAGCCGACCGGGGGGTGAGCAGTTCTTC. Protein sequence: CASSRPGGEQFF.

This clone was seen only a few times. The chain combines TRBV5-1 with TRBJ1-1; maybe TRBD1 (5 bases). Germline V gene data show CDR1 as SGHRS and CDR2 as YFSETQ. The V end lost 0 bases, the J end lost 7 bases, and 10 bases lay between the germline ends. The length of the CDR3 is 13 residues. As DNA, the CDR3 is TGCGCCAGCAGCTTGGTAGTGGGGCGTGAAGCTTTCTTT. Its translation: CASSLVVGREAFF.

The chain is built from TRBV29-1 and TRBJ1-2, with unresolved D. CDR1 is SQVTM, CDR2 ANQGSEA, per germline. The CDR3 loop spans 12 amino acids. The V end lost 2 bases, the J end lost 6 bases, and 10 bases lay between the germline ends. CDR3 region: CSVERGSDGYTF. The CDR3 DNA reads as TGCAGCGTTGAACGCGGGTCCGATGGCTACACCTTC.

This clone came up once. The gene calls are TRBV28 and TRBJ1-1; no clear D gene. Germline V gene data show CDR1 as MDHEN and CDR2 as SYDVKM. The CDR3 runs 13 residues. V lost 3 bases and J 1 base, leaving 6 bases between the germline ends. The DNA for the CDR3 is TGTGCCAGCAGTTTCTCCTCGAACACTGAAGCTTTCTTT. Protein sequence: CASSFSSNTEAFF.

This clone is a singleton in its sample. V is TRBV5-6 and J is TRBJ1-1; TRBD1 is a possible D gene (6 bases). Trimming stripped 4 bases from V and 10 bases from J, with 14 bases between. The germline V gene encodes CDR1 SGHDT and CDR2 YYEEEE. The CDR3 runs 12 residues. The CDR3 protein is CASSPGARVAFF. The CDR3 DNA reads TGTGCCAGCAGCCCAGGGGCGCGGGTAGCTTTCTTT.

The chain is built from TRBV4-1 and TRBJ2-1; 8 bases fit TRBD2. The CDR3 is 15 amino acids. Trimming removed 1 base from V and 6 bases from J; junction bases left unmatched: 5. Per the germline V gene, CDR1 is MGHRA and CDR2 is YSYEKL. Here the CDR3 DNA reads TGCGCCAGCAGCCAAGCCCTAGCGGGCTCCAATGAGCAGTTCTTC. It is translated as CASSQALAGSNEQFF.

A few counts support this clone. The chain joins TRBV5-1 to TRBJ1-6, with 7 positions matching TRBD1. V lost 3 bases, J lost 0 bases, and 3 bases stayed unmatched. In germline, CDR1 is SGHRS, CDR2 YFSETQ. This CDR3 is built from 16 residues. CDR3 in DNA: TGCGCCAGCAGCTCGGGACAGTCCTCCTATAATTCACCCCTCCACTTT. Residues: CASSSGQSSYNSPLHF. The full variable domain, with the rest looked up from reference TRBV5-1 and TRBJ1-6, is KAGVTQTPRYLIKTRGQQVTLSCSPISGHRSVSWYQQTPGQGLQFLFEYFSETQRNKGNFPGRFSGRQFSNSRSEMNVSTLELGDSALYLCASSSGQSSYNSPLHFGNGTRLTVT.

The gene calls are TRBV27 and TRBJ1-5, with D possibly TRBD1 on 5 matching bases. The germline CDR1 and CDR2 sequences are MNHEY and SMNVEV (reference sequence). The CDR3 spans 15 residues. Between the trimmed V and J ends, which lost 0 bases and 6 bases, there was a span of 12 bases. CDR3 in amino acids: CASSLSTVGGQPQHF. The CDR3 coding sequence is TGTGCCAGCAGTTTATCGACAGTGGGGGGTCAGCCCCAGCATTTT.

V gene TRBV3-1 (or the pseudogene TRBV3-2) combines with J gene TRBJ2-7; tentative D call: TRBD1 (5 bases). CDR1 is LGHDT, CDR2 YNNKEL, per germline (reference sequence). This CDR3 region has 14 residues. V was cut by 0 bases and J by 7 bases, with 13 bases left in between. The CDR3 reads CASSQDLGLGEQYF. CDR3 nucleotides: TGTGCCAGCAGCCAAGATCTGGGGCTTGGGGAGCAGTACTTC.

With regard to this clone: In the same sample, other DNA sequences code for this CDR3. The V call is TRBV19, the J call TRBJ1-1; maybe TRBD1 (5 bases). V shed 2 bases and J shed 4 bases, with 11 bases lying between them. Germline loops: CDR1 LNHDA, CDR2 SQIVND (reference sequence). CDR3 length equals 14 residues. DNA of the CDR3: TGTGCCAGTAGTATAAGGGGTGAAGGCACTGAAGCTTTCTTT. Amino acids: CASSIRGEGTEAFF.

The CDR3 nucleotides are TGTGCCAGCAGCCCGAAATCGACAGGGTGGGGAAACACCATATATTTT. As protein: CASSPKSTGWGNTIYF. The V call is TRBV7-9, the J call TRBJ1-3, with 7 bases aligning to TRBD1. The CDR3 extends over 16 amino acids. Germline lookup yields CDR1 SEHNR and CDR2 FQNEAQ (reference sequence). The trim removed 5 bases at V and 4 bases at J, leaving 11 bases unmatched.